The 25 T cell receptor beta chains reported below all come from one sample, sequenced in a study of T-cell memory formation after mild COVID-19. In TCRdb, the 5' RACE reads were re-called with MiXCR into one record per CDR3 protein. The repertoire holds about half a million distinct CDR3 sequences, with roughly 18% as singletons. The sequenced sample consisted of PBMCs or a T cell subset sorted from them (not recorded which). The receptors here all came from an adult woman who had mild COVID-19 (a few samples of this study predate the infection). Cell type and time point are not known.

This clonotype was seen ten or more times. The chain has TRBV2 and TRBJ2-3; the D gene is possibly TRBD2 (5 bases). Looked up from germline, CDR1 is SNHLY and CDR2 is FYNNEI. V was pared by 4 bases and J by 7 bases, with 15 bases between. The length of the CDR3 is 14 residues. Written as DNA, the CDR3 is TGTGCCAGCAGTGTAGGCAGCGGCACGCATACGCAGTATTTT. Its translation is CASSVGSGTHTQYF.

This clonotype has a handful of counts. The V and J genes are TRBV7-9 and TRBJ2-7; D gene uncertain. The germline V gene has CDR1 SEHNR and CDR2 FQNEAQ (reference sequence). CDR3 length: 14 residues. Trimming stripped 3 bases from V and 0 bases from J, with 9 bases between. The CDR3 spells CASSFVLNSYEQYF. The DNA for the CDR3 is TGTGCCAGCAGCTTCGTACTAAACTCCTACGAGCAGTACTTC.

The J gene is TRBJ2-2, the V gene TRBV6-5, with 9 bases fitting TRBD1. V lost 6 bases to trimming and J lost 5 bases; unmatched junction nucleotides: 7. Germline assignment: CDR1 MNHEY and CDR2 SVGAGI. The CDR3 has 15 residues. CDR3 nucleotide sequence: TGTGCCAGCAGCACGACAGGGGGAGGGACCGGGGAGCTGTTTTTT. Amino acid sequence: CASSTTGGGTGELFF.

CDR3 residues: CASSGVGRPSYNEQFF. The CDR3 DNA sequence: TGTGCCAGCAGCGGCGTCGGGCGGCCCTCCTACAATGAGCAGTTCTTC. The chain couples TRBV9 to TRBJ2-1; D is undetermined. This CDR3 is 16 amino acids long. CDR1 is SGDLS and CDR2 is YYNGEE in the germline V gene. V dropped 3 bases and J dropped 0 bases, with 13 bases sitting between them.

CDR3 in amino acids: CASSQDLGIVTGKQYF. As DNA, the CDR3 is TGTGCCAGCAGCCAAGATCTGGGTATAGTGACCGGGAAGCAGTATTTT. The chain has TRBV3-1 and TRBJ2-3; TRBD2 is a possible D gene (5 bases). The CDR3 sequence is 16 residues long. Trimming removed 0 bases at V and 11 bases at J, with 21 bases between. CDR1 and CDR2 (germline): LGHDT, YNNKEL (reference sequence).

This clonotype showed up many times. This chain joins TRBV12-3 or TRBV12-4 and TRBJ2-7; TRBD2 might be the D (6 bases). The V gene lost 5 bases and the J gene lost 3 bases, with 11 bases spanning the gap. This CDR3 comprises 13 residues. Here the CDR3 reads CASSLTDYYEQYF. CDR3 nucleotides: TGTGCCAGCAGTCTTACGGACTACTACGAGCAGTACTTC.

V is TRBV12-3 or TRBV12-4 and J is TRBJ1-2; 8 nucleotides line up with TRBD1. The CDR3 runs 19 residues. J lost 3 bases, V lost 5 bases, and 20 bases had no gene match. This CDR3 reads CASSRRNLRDRLRDYGYTF. The CDR3, as DNA: TGTGCCAGCAGTCGCAGAAACCTCCGGGACAGGCTTCGTGACTATGGCTACACCTTC.

The V and J genes are TRBV20-1 and TRBJ2-7; 8 bases match TRBD2. Germline CDR1 and CDR2: DFQATT and SNEGSKA (reference sequence). V shed 2 bases, J shed 3 bases, and the junction held 6 bases outside the gene matches. The CDR3 has 14 residues. The CDR3: CSARSQRGIYEQYF. Here the CDR3 DNA reads TGCAGTGCTAGAAGCCAGCGGGGGATCTACGAGCAGTACTTC.

The V call is TRBV5-1, the J call TRBJ1-2; possibly TRBD1 for D (5 bases). The CDR3 has 16 amino acids. Germline V lookup: CDR1 SGHRS, CDR2 YFSETQ. Trimming shortened V by 1 base and J by 4 bases, and 17 bases separated the two germline ends. The CDR3 spells CASSLLPGNALYGYTF. In DNA form, the CDR3 reads TGCGCCAGCAGCTTGCTACCAGGGAACGCGCTCTATGGCTACACCTTC.

This clonotype was seen only a few times. The rearrangement links TRBV19 to TRBJ2-5; 7 nucleotides match TRBD2. The CDR3 extends over 12 amino acids. J gave up 4 bases and V 7 bases, and 3 bases lay outside the gene matches. Germline V CDR1 and CDR2: LNHDA, SQIVND (reference sequence). CDR3 loop: CASTRGVETQYF. The CDR3, as DNA: TGTGCCAGTACCCGGGGGGTAGAGACCCAGTACTTC.

The table lists this clonotype with a few counts. The V and J genes are TRBV25-1 and TRBJ2-5; D gene unclear. V gave up 2 bases and J gave up 3 bases, with 7 bases separating them. Germline CDR1 MGHDK, CDR2 SYGVNS. The CDR3 loop spans 13 amino acids. The CDR3 is CASSEGQEETQYF. As DNA, the CDR3 is TGTGCCAGCAGTGAAGGGCAGGAAGAGACCCAGTACTTC.

The gene calls are TRBV7-9 and TRBJ1-2, with D perhaps matching TRBD1 (5 bases). Germline assignment: CDR1 SEHNR and CDR2 FQNEAQ (reference sequence). The CDR3 is 15 residues long. Trimming pared 5 bases from V and 0 bases from J, leaving 13 bases between. Here the CDR3 DNA reads TGTGCCAGCAGCGGGCAGACAGTAGCTAACTATGGCTACACCTTC. This codes for CASSGQTVANYGYTF. Full variable domain (missing parts from reference TRBV7-9 and TRBJ1-2): DTGVSQNPRHKITKRGQNVTFRCDPISEHNRLYWYRQTLGQGPEFLTYFQNEAQLEKSRLLSDRFSAERPKGSFSTLEIQRTEQGDSAMYLCASSGQTVANYGYTFGSGTRLTVV.

This clonotype was observed a few times. The gene calls are TRBV3-1 and TRBJ2-7; D might be TRBD1 (7 bases). The CDR3 contains 16 residues. The germline V and J ends were trimmed by 6 bases and 6 bases, with 24 bases remaining between them. From germline, CDR1 is LGHDT and CDR2 YNNKEL (reference sequence). CDR3: CASSPRSQGGGFEQYF. The DNA of the CDR3 is TGTGCCAGCAGTCCAAGATCCCAGGGGGGTGGATTCGAGCAGTACTTC.

This clonotype was seen a handful of times. The chain couples TRBV12-3 or TRBV12-4 to TRBJ2-3, with 9 bases matching TRBD2. Losses at the gene ends were 0 bases for V and 0 bases for J; bases not matched to a gene: 4. The CDR3 is made up of 17 amino acids. CDR3 coding DNA: TGTGCCAGCAGTTTAGCGAGCGGGGGGACTAGCACAGATACGCAGTATTTT. Its translation: CASSLASGGTSTDTQYF.

The CDR3 bases are TGTGCCAGCAGTACTCGGACAGAAGTCTACGAGCAGTACTTC. Its translation: CASSTRTEVYEQYF. The chain recombines TRBV2 with TRBJ2-7, with TRBD1 as a possible D gene (6 bases). The V gene's germline CDR1 is SNHLY and CDR2 FYNNEI. V was shortened by 5 bases and J by 3 bases, with 14 bases between the two germline ends. This CDR3 has 14 residues. Full variable domain (missing parts from reference TRBV2 and TRBJ2-7): EPEVTQTPSHQVTQMGQEVILRCVPISNHLYFYWYRQILGQKVEFLVSFYNNEISEKSEIFDDQFSVERPDGSNFTLKIRSTKLEDSAMYFCASSTRTEVYEQYFGPGTRLTVT.

This rearrangement joins TRBV19 to TRBJ1-2; unclear D gene. The CDR3 consists of 17 residues. Looked up from germline, CDR1 is LNHDA and CDR2 is SQIVND (reference sequence). The germline V and J ends were trimmed by 3 bases and 4 bases, with 21 bases remaining between them. CDR3 sequence reads: CASSISGSRAGPYGYTF. CDR3 sequence (DNA): TGTGCCAGTAGTATCTCTGGCAGTAGAGCAGGTCCCTATGGCTACACCTTC.

This chain connects TRBV4-3 to TRBJ2-5; D perhaps matches TRBD2 (5 bases). Germline-derived CDR1 and CDR2 are LGHNA and YSLEER. Trimming took 0 bases from V and 5 from J, leaving 10 bases between them. CDR3 size: 14 residues. CDR3 sequence: CASSQDVGAETQYF. CDR3 coding DNA: TGCGCCAGCAGCCAAGATGTGGGAGCCGAGACCCAGTACTTC.

V is TRBV29-1 and J is TRBJ2-7; D is undetermined. The CDR3 consists of 12 residues. Looked up from germline, CDR1 is SQVTM and CDR2 is ANQGSEA. The ends were cut back, 6 bases at V and 4 bases at J, with 13 bases in the middle. Written as DNA, the CDR3 is TGCAGCGTCTCTTTGGCGGTTTACGAGCAGTACTTC. This gives the protein CSVSLAVYEQYF.

This clonotype was counted many times. The V and J genes are TRBV7-9 and TRBJ2-1; D call uncertain. Germline V gene sequence: CDR1 SEHNR, CDR2 FQNEAQ (reference sequence). The CDR3 is made up of 13 amino acids. Trimming took off 2 bases at V and 5 bases at J, with 7 bases between the two ends. The chain's CDR3 is CASSLSLNNEQFF. The DNA for the CDR3 is TGTGCCAGCAGCTTAAGCCTGAACAATGAGCAGTTCTTC.

This clonotype has ten or more counts. The V call is TRBV3-1, the J call TRBJ2-3; 8 bases agree with TRBD2. After removal of 0 bases from V and 4 bases from J, the junction contained 12 bases not matched to a gene. Per the germline V gene, CDR1 is LGHDT and CDR2 is YNNKEL (reference sequence). The CDR3 is 18 residues long. The CDR3 DNA reads TGTGCCAGCAGCCAAGATGGGACTAGGTACGGGGGGCCAGATACGCAGTATTTT. Protein sequence: CASSQDGTRYGGPDTQYF.

This chain connects TRBV4-2 to TRBJ2-3; D ambiguous. The CDR3 loop spans 16 amino acids. The V end lost 3 bases, the J end lost 0 bases, and 13 bases lay between the germline ends. The germline gives CDR1 LGHNA, CDR2 YNFKEQ. CDR3 protein: CASSHGVMESTDTQYF. CDR3 DNA: TGTGCCAGCAGCCACGGAGTAATGGAAAGCACAGATACGCAGTATTTT.

The chain couples TRBV29-1 to TRBJ2-7; TRBD2 matches 14 bases. Germline values: CDR1 SQVTM, CDR2 ANQGSEA. V lost 3 bases to trimming and J lost 1 base; unmatched junction nucleotides: 8. The CDR3 loop spans 17 amino acids. The CDR3 DNA reads TGCAGCGTTGACAGCCCGGGACTAGCGGGGGAATCCTACGAGCAGTACTTC. It specifies CSVDSPGLAGESYEQYF.

The sample holds a few counts of this clonotype. CDR3 loop: CASRFGGQPYYGYTF. The CDR3 bases are TGTGCCAGTAGGTTCGGTGGACAGCCTTACTATGGCTACACCTTC. The chain links TRBV19 to TRBJ1-2; TRBD1 is a possible D gene (6 bases). V dropped 6 bases and J dropped 3 bases, with 17 bases sitting between them. Germline lookup yields CDR1 LNHDA and CDR2 SQIVND (reference sequence). The CDR3 runs to 15 residues.

This clonotype was seen only a few times. The chain links TRBV30 to TRBJ2-1; 11 nucleotides align to TRBD2. Trimming cost V 4 bases and J 4 bases; bases outside gene matches: 3. The CDR3 loop spans 14 amino acids. The germline gives CDR1 GTSNPN, CDR2 SVGIG (reference sequence). The CDR3 coding sequence is TGTGCCTGGACTAGCGGGGGGAAATACAATGAGCAGTTCTTC. Amino acids: CAWTSGGKYNEQFF.

The sample holds a few counts of this clonotype. The rearrangement links TRBV7-2 to TRBJ1-1; D is ambiguous. Per germline, CDR1 SGHTA and CDR2 FQGNSA. This CDR3 contains 14 residues. The V and J ends lost 1 base and 4 bases respectively, with 10 bases between them. The CDR3 DNA reads as TGTGCCAGCAGCTTAGATTCCGCTAGCACTGAAGCTTTCTTT. This translates into CASSLDSASTEAFF.